The 31 T cell receptor beta chains below come from one sample, sequenced in a study of T cells expressing NK-cell markers. TCRdb reprocessed the 5' RACE reads and stores each CDR3 protein as one record, lacking DNA. The sample table sets out 350,000 to 400,000 distinct CDR3 sequences. Sequencing was performed on blood T cells: a sorted CD56 or NKG2C T cell subset, CD4+ or CD8+ T cells, or bulk PBMC T cells (not recorded which). These receptors originate from a woman in her 50s in good health.

The chain combines TRBV2 with TRBJ2-7; TCRdb designates TRBD2, a call that cannot be tested without DNA. This CDR3 is built from 15 residues. Per the germline V gene, CDR1 is SNHLY and CDR2 is FYNNEI. The CDR3 region is CASTGTSGRAYEQYF.

The rearrangement joins TRBV11-2 to TRBJ2-1; TCRdb calls TRBD2, which cannot be checked without DNA. This CDR3 has 15 amino acids. The germline gives CDR1 SGHAT, CDR2 FQNNGV. The CDR3 loop is CASTMRLAGGNEQFF.

V is TRBV7-3 and J is TRBJ2-5; TCRdb selects TRBD1, and the lack of DNA leaves this call unchecked. CDR3 length: 16 amino acids. Germline loops: CDR1 SGHTA, CDR2 FQGTGA. The CDR3: CASSPGGGSQQETQYF. Looking up the rest from reference TRBV7-3 and TRBJ2-5 gives the full variable domain: GAGVSQTPSNKVTEKGKYVELRCDPISGHTALYWYRQSLGQGPEFLIYFQGTGAADDSGLPNDRFFAVRPEGSVSTLKIQRTERGDSAVYLCASSPGGGSQQETQYFGPGTRLLVL.

This chain connects TRBV5-1 to TRBJ1-1; TCRdb outputs TRBD1, but without DNA this stays unchecked. The length of the CDR3 is 15 residues. Looked up from germline, CDR1 is SGHRS and CDR2 is YFSETQ. The CDR3 is CASSLYQGLDTEAFF.

This chain connects TRBV14 to TRBJ2-3; the TCRdb call, TRBD1, lacks DNA for checking. The CDR3 spans 13 residues. Germline CDR1 and CDR2: SGHDN and FVKESK. This CDR3 reads CASSTNRGDTQYF.

This rearrangement joins TRBV20-1 to TRBJ2-1; TCRdb lists TRBD2, though no DNA is available to test this call. The germline V gene encodes CDR1 DFQATT and CDR2 SNEGSKA (reference sequence). The CDR3 length is 14 residues. The CDR3: CSAPMRLAGVEQFF.

CDR3 loop: CASSSDPDSDEQYF. V and J are TRBV9 and TRBJ2-7; checking the TCRdb D call of TRBD1 is not possible without DNA. Germline assignment: CDR1 SGDLS and CDR2 YYNGEE. The CDR3 is made up of 14 amino acids.

This chain connects TRBV12-3 or TRBV12-4 to TRBJ1-1; TCRdb picks TRBD1, but there is no DNA to check that call. This CDR3 comprises 15 residues. Here the CDR3 reads CASSPTDRARTEAFF.

This sequence joins TRBV24-1 and TRBJ2-5; the D call from TCRdb, TRBD2, cannot be confirmed without DNA. The CDR3 covers 14 residues. Germline CDR1 and CDR2: KGHDR and SFDVKD. The CDR3 here is CATSDVLERETQYF.

The rearrangement links TRBV7-8 to TRBJ2-7; TCRdb calls TRBD2, which cannot be checked without DNA. Germline lookup yields CDR1 SGHVS and CDR2 FQNEAQ. This CDR3 spans 15 amino acids. The CDR3 protein is CASSAGLANSYEQYF.

The J gene is TRBJ2-7, the V gene TRBV6-5; TCRdb picks TRBD1, but there is no DNA to check that call. This CDR3 has 15 amino acids. Germline V gene data show CDR1 as MNHEY and CDR2 as SVGAGI. The CDR3 sequence: CASSYSAQGLYEQYF.

This chain links TRBV5-6 with TRBJ1-1; TCRdb's D gene call, TRBD1, goes unchecked for lack of DNA. The CDR3 loop spans 15 amino acids. The germline V gene encodes CDR1 SGHDT and CDR2 YYEEEE. The CDR3 is CASSPPGTLNTEAFF.

The genes are TRBV27 and TRBJ2-1; as DNA is missing, the TRBD2 call by TCRdb cannot be tested. The CDR3 is 15 residues long. Germline assignment: CDR1 MNHEY and CDR2 SMNVEV (reference sequence). CDR3 region: CASSRTPLVYNEQFF.

The chain combines TRBV7-9 with TRBJ2-1; TCRdb proposes TRBD1, but this gene call is untestable without DNA. Germline CDR1 and CDR2: SEHNR and FQNEAQ (reference sequence). There are 15 residues in the CDR3. The chain's CDR3 is CASSALGTGLNEQFF.

V usage is TRBV4-1 and J usage is TRBJ2-1. This CDR3 region has 15 residues. Germline values: CDR1 MGHRA, CDR2 YSYEKL. CDR3 region: CASSQDLRLNNEQFF.

The chain employs TRBV3-1 and TRBJ1-1; TCRdb selects TRBD1, and the lack of DNA leaves this call unchecked. The CDR3 runs to 13 residues. CDR1 is LGHDT, CDR2 YNNKEL, per germline (reference sequence). The CDR3 is CASRDRGDTEAFF.

V usage is TRBV20-1 and J usage is TRBJ2-3; TCRdb's D call of TRBD2 is untestable without DNA. The CDR3 has 15 residues. Germline CDR1 DFQATT, CDR2 SNEGSKA (reference sequence). This CDR3 reads CSAGPSRGTTDTQYF.

The rearrangement links TRBV11-2 to TRBJ2-3; TCRdb picks TRBD2, but there is no DNA to check that call. Germline-derived CDR1 and CDR2 are SGHAT and FQNNGV. CDR3 size: 13 residues. Here the CDR3 reads CASSGTFTDTQYF.

V gene TRBV12-3 or TRBV12-4 combines with J gene TRBJ1-5; TCRdb designates TRBD1, a call that cannot be tested without DNA. The CDR3 length is 18 residues. The CDR3 sequence is CASSLVPPRLDSNQPQHF.

The genes are TRBV12-3 or TRBV12-4 and TRBJ2-6; no DNA is available, so the TRBD1 call from TCRdb remains unchecked. This CDR3 is 18 amino acids long. This CDR3 reads CASSPPRAGFSGANVLTF.

This chain joins TRBV10-3 and TRBJ2-1; TCRdb designates TRBD1, a call that cannot be tested without DNA. CDR1 and CDR2 (germline): ENHRY, SYGVKD. CDR3 length: 17 residues. This CDR3 is CAISEVADRGISNEQFF.

This rearrangement joins TRBV20-1 to TRBJ1-4; the D call of TRBD1 rests on TCRdb alone, since no DNA is present to check it. CDR1 is DFQATT, CDR2 SNEGSKA, per germline (reference sequence). This CDR3 has 13 residues. The CDR3 reads CSASGQAGEKLFF.

The V and J genes are TRBV20-1 and TRBJ2-1; the D gene TCRdb calls, TRBD2, cannot be checked with no DNA. Germline V gene data show CDR1 as DFQATT and CDR2 as SNEGSKA (reference sequence). The CDR3 spans 15 residues. CDR3 loop: CSASISGPPYNEQFF.

CDR3 residues: CASKGQGGNTIYF. The rearrangement links TRBV19 to TRBJ1-3; the TCRdb D gene call, TRBD1, has no DNA to confirm it. Germline V CDR1 and CDR2: LNHDA, SQIVND (reference sequence). The CDR3 extends over 13 amino acids. The entire variable domain, with the rest obtained from reference TRBV19 and TRBJ1-3, is as follows: DGGITQSPKYLFRKEGQNVTLSCEQNLNHDAMYWYRQDPGQGLRLIYYSQIVNDFQKGDIAEGYSVSREKKESFPLTVTSAQKNPTAFYLCASKGQGGNTIYFGEGSWLTVV.

The chain links TRBV6-5 to TRBJ2-7; TCRdb proposes TRBD1, but this gene call is untestable without DNA. The germline CDR1 and CDR2 sequences are MNHEY and SVGAGI. This CDR3 has 16 amino acids. CDR3: CASRFPGQASSYEQYF.

The chain combines TRBV11-2 with TRBJ1-1; TCRdb returns TRBD1, unconfirmable since there is no DNA. There are 14 residues in the CDR3. Germline assignment: CDR1 SGHAT and CDR2 FQNNGV. CDR3 residues: CASSGQGMNTEAFF.

The CDR3: CASSFGLAGGKTQYF. V gene TRBV19 combines with J gene TRBJ2-5; TCRdb outputs TRBD2, but without DNA this stays unchecked. The CDR3 runs to 15 residues. Germline-derived CDR1 and CDR2 are LNHDA and SQIVND (reference sequence).

The chain carries TRBV30 and TRBJ2-3; checking the TCRdb D call of TRBD1 is not possible without DNA. Germline CDR1 and CDR2: GTSNPN and SVGIG (reference sequence). The length of the CDR3 is 14 residues. This CDR3 is CAWTQGGGTDTQYF. Full variable domain (rest looked up from reference TRBV30 and TRBJ2-3): SQTIHQWPATLVQPVGSPLSLECTVEGTSNPNLYWYRQAAGRGLQLLFYSVGIGQISSEVPQNLSASRPQDRQFILSSKKLLLSDSGFYLCAWTQGGGTDTQYFGPGTRLTVL.

The chain carries TRBV29-1 and TRBJ2-1; no DNA is available, so the TRBD1 call from TCRdb remains unchecked. This CDR3 contains 11 residues. CDR1 is SQVTM, CDR2 ANQGSEA, per germline. CDR3 residues: CSGGETLQQFF.

The CDR3 sequence is CAFQDSRGTEAFF. The genes are TRBV10-3 and TRBJ1-1; TCRdb lists TRBD1, though no DNA is available to test this call. This CDR3 is built from 13 residues. Germline assignment: CDR1 ENHRY and CDR2 SYGVKD.

The chain links TRBV27 to TRBJ2-1; the TRBD1 assignment by TCRdb is unverifiable without DNA. The CDR3 spans 14 residues. CDR1 and CDR2 from the germline V gene are MNHEY and SMNVEV (reference sequence). CDR3 protein: CASSFIAGPNEQFF.